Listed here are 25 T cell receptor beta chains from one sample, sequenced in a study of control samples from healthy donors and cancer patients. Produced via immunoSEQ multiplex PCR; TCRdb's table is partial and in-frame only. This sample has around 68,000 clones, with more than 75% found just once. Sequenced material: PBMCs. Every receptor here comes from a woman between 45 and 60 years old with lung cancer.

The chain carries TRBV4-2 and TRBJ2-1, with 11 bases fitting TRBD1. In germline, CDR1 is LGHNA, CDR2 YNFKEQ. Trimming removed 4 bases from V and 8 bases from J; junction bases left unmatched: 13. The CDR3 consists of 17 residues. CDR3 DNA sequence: TGTGCCAGCAGCCCCCAATCGGGGACAGGGGGGCTGGATGAGCAGTTCTTC. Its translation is CASSPQSGTGGLDEQFF.

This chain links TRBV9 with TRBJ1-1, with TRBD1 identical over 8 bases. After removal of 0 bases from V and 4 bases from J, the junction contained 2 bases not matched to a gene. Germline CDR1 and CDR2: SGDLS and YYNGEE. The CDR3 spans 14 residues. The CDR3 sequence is CASSVATGGTEAFF. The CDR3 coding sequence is TGTGCCAGCAGCGTAGCTACAGGGGGCACTGAAGCTTTCTTT.

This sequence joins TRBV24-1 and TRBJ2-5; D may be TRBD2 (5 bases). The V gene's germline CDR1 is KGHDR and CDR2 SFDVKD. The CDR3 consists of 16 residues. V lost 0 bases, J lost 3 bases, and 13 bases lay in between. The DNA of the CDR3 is TGTGCCACCAGTGATTTGAATTGGACTGGGAAAGAGACCCAGTACTTC. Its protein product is CATSDLNWTGKETQYF.

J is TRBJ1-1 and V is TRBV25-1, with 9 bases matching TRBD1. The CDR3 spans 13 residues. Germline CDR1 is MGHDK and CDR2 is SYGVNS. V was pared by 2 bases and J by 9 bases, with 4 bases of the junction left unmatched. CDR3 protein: CASSEGTGYQAFF. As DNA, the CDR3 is TGTGCCAGCAGTGAAGGGACAGGGTATCAAGCTTTCTTT.

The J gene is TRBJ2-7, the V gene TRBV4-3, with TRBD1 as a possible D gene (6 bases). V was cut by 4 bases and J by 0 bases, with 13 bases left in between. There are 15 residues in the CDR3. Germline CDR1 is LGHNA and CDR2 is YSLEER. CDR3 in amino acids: CASSRSRQDSYEQYF. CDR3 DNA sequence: TGCGCCAGCAGCCGATCGCGACAGGACTCCTACGAGCAGTACTTC.

CDR3 protein: CASSDTGGNSPLHF. Here the CDR3 DNA reads TGTGCCAGCAGCGATACAGGGGGTAATTCACCCCTCCACTTT. The V call is TRBV9, the J call TRBJ1-6, with 8 bases identical to TRBD1. There are 14 residues in the CDR3. Germline loops: CDR1 SGDLS, CDR2 YYNGEE. After removal of 3 bases from V and 6 bases from J, the junction contained 2 bases not matched to a gene. The variable domain in full, completed from reference TRBV9 and TRBJ1-6, reads DSGVTQTPKHLITATGQRVTLRCSPRSGDLSVYWYQQSLDQGLQFLIQYYNGEERAKGNILERFSAQQFPDLHSELNLSSLELGDSALYFCASSDTGGNSPLHFGNGTRLTVT.

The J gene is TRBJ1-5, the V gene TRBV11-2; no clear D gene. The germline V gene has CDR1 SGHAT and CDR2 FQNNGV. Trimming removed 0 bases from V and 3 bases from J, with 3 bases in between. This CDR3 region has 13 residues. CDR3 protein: CASSLDFNQPQHF. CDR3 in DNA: TGTGCCAGCAGCTTAGACTTCAATCAGCCCCAGCATTTT.

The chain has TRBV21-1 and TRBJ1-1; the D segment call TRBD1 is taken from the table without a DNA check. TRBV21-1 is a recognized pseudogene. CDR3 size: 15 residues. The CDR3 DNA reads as TGTGCCAGCAGCAAAGACGGCAGGCGCCACACTGAAGCTTTCTTT. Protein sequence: CASSKDGRRHTEAFF.

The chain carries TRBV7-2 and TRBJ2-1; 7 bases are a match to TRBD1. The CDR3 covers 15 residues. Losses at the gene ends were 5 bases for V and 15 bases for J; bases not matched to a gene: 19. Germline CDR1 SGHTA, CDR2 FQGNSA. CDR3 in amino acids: CASSAPTGPGQRPFF. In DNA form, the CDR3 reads TGTGCCAGCAGCGCACCCACCGGACCGGGACAGCGACCGTTCTTC.

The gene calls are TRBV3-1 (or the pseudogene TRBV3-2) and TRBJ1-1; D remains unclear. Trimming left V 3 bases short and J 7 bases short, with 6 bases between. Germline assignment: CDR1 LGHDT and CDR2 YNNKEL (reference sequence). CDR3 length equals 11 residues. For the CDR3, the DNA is TGTGCCAGCAGCCATGGGATTGAAGCTTTCTTT. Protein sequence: CASSHGIEAFF.

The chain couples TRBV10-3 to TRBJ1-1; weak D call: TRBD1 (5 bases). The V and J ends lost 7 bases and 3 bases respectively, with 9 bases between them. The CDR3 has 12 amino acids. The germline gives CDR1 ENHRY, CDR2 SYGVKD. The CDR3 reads CAIKRGDTEAFF. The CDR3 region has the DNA TGTGCCATCAAGCGGGGGGACACTGAAGCTTTCTTT.

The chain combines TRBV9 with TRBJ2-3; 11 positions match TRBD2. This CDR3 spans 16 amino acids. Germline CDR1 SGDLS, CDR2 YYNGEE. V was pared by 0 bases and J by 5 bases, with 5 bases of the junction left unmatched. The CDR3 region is CASSVGLAGGGDTQYF. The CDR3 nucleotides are TGTGCCAGCAGCGTAGGCCTAGCGGGGGGAGGAGATACGCAGTATTTT.

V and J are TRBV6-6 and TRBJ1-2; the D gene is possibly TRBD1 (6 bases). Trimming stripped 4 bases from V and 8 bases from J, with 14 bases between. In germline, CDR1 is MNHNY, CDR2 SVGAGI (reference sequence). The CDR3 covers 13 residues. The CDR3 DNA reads TGTGCCAGCAGTTTACAGGGTAACGAAGGCTACACCTTC. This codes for CASSLQGNEGYTF.

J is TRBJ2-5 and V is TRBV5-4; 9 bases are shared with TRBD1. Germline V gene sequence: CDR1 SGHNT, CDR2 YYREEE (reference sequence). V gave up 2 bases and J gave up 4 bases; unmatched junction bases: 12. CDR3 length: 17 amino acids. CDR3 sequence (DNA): TGTGCCAGCAGCTTTTTACAGGGGGCCACGGGGTCAGAGACCCAGTACTTC. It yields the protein CASSFLQGATGSETQYF.

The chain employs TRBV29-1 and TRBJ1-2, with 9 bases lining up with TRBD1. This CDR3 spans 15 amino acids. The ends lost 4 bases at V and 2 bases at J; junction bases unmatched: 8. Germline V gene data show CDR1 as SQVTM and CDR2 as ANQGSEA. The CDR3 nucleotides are TGCAGCGTTGGAGACAGGGGGGGCCTCAACTATGGCTACACCTTC. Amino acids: CSVGDRGGLNYGYTF.

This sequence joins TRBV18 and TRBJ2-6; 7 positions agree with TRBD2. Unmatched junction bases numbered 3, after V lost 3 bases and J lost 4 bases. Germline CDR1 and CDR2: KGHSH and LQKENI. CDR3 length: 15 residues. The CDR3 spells CASSPGGTGANVLTF. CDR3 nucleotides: TGTGCCAGCTCACCGGGGGGGACCGGGGCCAACGTCCTGACTTTC.

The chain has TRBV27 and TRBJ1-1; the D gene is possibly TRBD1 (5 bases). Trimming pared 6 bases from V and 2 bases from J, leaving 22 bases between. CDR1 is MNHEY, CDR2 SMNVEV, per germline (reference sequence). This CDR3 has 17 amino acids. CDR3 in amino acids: CASSSFLLQEPNTEAFF. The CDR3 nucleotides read TGTGCCAGCAGCTCTTTCTTACTACAGGAACCAAACACTGAAGCTTTCTTT.

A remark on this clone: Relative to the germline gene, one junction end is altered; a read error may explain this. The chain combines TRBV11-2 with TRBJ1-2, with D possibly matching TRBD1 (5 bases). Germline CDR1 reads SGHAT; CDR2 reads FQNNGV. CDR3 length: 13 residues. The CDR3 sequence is CASTLGGAGGYTF. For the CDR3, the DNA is TGTGCCAGCACCTTAGGAGGGGCCGGCGGCTACACCTTC.

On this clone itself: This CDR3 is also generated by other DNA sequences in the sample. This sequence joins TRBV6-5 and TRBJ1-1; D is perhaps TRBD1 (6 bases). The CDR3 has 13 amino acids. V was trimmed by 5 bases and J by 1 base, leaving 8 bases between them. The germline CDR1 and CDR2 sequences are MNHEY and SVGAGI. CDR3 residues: CASSQGRNTEAFF. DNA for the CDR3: TGTGCCAGCAGTCAGGGGAGGAACACTGAAGCTTTCTTT.

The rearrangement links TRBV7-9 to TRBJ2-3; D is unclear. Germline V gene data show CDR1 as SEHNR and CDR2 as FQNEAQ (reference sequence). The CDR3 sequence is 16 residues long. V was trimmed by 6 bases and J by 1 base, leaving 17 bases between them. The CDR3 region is CASSSTSPQGTDTQYF. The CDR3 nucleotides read TGTGCCAGCAGTTCCACTTCCCCCCAGGGCACAGATACGCAGTATTTT.

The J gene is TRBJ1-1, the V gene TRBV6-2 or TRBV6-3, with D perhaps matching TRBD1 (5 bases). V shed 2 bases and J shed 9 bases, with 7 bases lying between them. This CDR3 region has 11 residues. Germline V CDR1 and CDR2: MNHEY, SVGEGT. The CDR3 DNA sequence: TGTGCCAGCAGTTACGACAGTCAAGCTTTCTTT. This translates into CASSYDSQAFF.

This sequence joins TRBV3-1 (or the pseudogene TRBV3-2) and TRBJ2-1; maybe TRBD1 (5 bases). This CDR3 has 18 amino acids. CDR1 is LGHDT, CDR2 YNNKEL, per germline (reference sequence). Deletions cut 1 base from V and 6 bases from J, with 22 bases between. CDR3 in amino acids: CASSQGLLRQGRGNEQFF. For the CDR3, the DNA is TGTGCCAGCAGCCAAGGGTTACTCCGGCAGGGTAGGGGCAATGAGCAGTTCTTC.

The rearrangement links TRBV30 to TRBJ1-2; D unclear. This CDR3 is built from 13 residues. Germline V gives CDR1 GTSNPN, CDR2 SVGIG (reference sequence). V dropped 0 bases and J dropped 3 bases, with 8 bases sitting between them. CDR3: CAWSVGLYYGYTF. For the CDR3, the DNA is TGTGCCTGGAGTGTTGGCCTTTACTATGGCTACACCTTC.

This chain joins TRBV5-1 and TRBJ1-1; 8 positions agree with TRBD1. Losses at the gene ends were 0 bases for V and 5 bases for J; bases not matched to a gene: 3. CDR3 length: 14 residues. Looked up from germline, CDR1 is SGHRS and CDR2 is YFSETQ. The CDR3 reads CASSLDYRGTEAFF. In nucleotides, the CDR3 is TGCGCCAGCAGCTTGGATTACAGGGGGACTGAAGCTTTCTTT. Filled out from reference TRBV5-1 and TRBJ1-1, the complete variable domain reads KAGVTQTPRYLIKTRGQQVTLSCSPISGHRSVSWYQQTPGQGLQFLFEYFSETQRNKGNFPGRFSGRQFSNSRSEMNVSTLELGDSALYLCASSLDYRGTEAFFGQGTRLTVV.

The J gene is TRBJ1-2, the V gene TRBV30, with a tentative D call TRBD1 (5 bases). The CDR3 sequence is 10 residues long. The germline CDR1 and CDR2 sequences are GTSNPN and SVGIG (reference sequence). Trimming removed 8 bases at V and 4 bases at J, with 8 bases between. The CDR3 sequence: CAGGSYGYTF. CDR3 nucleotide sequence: TGTGCCGGGGGATCCTATGGCTACACCTTC.